This TCR beta chain was observed in a study of blood T cell repertoires in COVID-19. V was cut by 4 bases and J by 0 bases, with 7 bases left in between. CDR3 length: 14 amino acids. The germline V gene has CDR1 LNHDA and CDR2 SQIVND (reference sequence). Measured with immunoSEQ multiplex PCR; TCRdb has only the in-frame clones, and not every one. The repertoire consists of about 300,000 clones, with 89% occurring once and the leading ten covering roughly 6.7%. This receptor was identified in a man aged 18-30 years who had recovered from COVID-19. Sequencing input: peripheral blood. The chain combines TRBV19 with TRBJ1-5; D possibly corresponds to TRBD1 (5 bases). The CDR3 is CASSTTGSNQPQHF. The CDR3 region has the DNA TGTGCCAGTAGTACCACAGGTAGCAATCAGCCCCAGCATTTT. Using reference TRBV19 and TRBJ1-5 for the parts outside the CDR3, the full variable domain is DGGITQSPKYLFRKEGQNVTLSCEQNLNHDAMYWYRQDPGQGLRLIYYSQIVNDFQKGDIAEGYSVSREKKESFPLTVTSAQKNPTAFYLCASSTTGSNQPQHFGDGTRLSIL.